These 3 T cell receptor beta chains originate from one sample sequenced in a study of Tregs in tolerant kidney transplant recipients. The assay was immunoSEQ multiplex PCR, and TCRdb's table has in-frame clones only and misses some. The sample contains hundreds of thousands of clones, about 80% of which appear only once. Sequencing input: CD4+ T cells from blood. Receptor source: a human donor in good health.

The chain uses TRBV19 and TRBJ2-1, with D perhaps matching TRBD2 (5 bases). This CDR3 region has 17 residues. CDR1 is LNHDA, CDR2 SQIVND, per germline (reference sequence). V was trimmed by 5 bases and J by 1 base, leaving 18 bases between them. The CDR3 DNA reads as TGTGCCAGTAGTCCCTGGGTCCAGCGCGGGTCCTACAATGAGCAGTTCTTC. Protein: CASSPWVQRGSYNEQFF.

In nucleotides, the CDR3 is TGCGCCAGCAGCTTGGGGCTGGGGATCTCTGGAAACACCATATATTTT. Residues: CASSLGLGISGNTIYF. The J gene is TRBJ1-3, the V gene TRBV5-1; D gene unclear. Trimming shortened V by 0 bases and J by 0 bases, and 10 bases separated the two germline ends. The CDR3 runs 16 residues. Germline V lookup: CDR1 SGHRS, CDR2 YFSETQ.

The chain uses TRBV6-5 and TRBJ2-5; D is undetermined. V was cut by 5 bases and J by 7 bases, with 14 bases left in between. The germline V gene has CDR1 MNHEY and CDR2 SVGAGI. The CDR3 spans 13 residues. The CDR3 DNA reads as TGTGCCAGCAGTCTTGAGGCCCCAGGGACCCAGTACTTC. It yields the protein CASSLEAPGTQYF.